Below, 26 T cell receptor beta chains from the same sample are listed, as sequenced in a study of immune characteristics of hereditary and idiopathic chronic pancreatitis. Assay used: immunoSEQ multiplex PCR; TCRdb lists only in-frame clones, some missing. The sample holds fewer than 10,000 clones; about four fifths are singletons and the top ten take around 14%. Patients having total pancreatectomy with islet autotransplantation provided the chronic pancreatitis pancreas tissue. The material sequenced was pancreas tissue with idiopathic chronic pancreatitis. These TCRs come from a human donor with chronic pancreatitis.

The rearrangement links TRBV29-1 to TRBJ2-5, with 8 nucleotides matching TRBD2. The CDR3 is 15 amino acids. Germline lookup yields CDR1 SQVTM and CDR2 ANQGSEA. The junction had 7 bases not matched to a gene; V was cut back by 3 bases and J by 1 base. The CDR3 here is CSVEEGSGVQETQYF. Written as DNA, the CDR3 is TGCAGCGTTGAGGAGGGTAGCGGGGTCCAAGAGACCCAGTACTTC.

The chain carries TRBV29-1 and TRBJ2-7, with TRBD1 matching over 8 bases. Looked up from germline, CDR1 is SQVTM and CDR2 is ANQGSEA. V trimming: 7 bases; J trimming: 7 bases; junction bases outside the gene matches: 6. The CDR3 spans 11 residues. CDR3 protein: CSGQGAREQYF. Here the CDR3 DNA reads TGCAGCGGTCAGGGGGCGCGTGAGCAGTACTTC.

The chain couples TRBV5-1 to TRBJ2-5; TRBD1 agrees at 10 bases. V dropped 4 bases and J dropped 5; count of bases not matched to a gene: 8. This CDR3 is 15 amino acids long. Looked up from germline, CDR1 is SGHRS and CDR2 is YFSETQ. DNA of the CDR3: TGCGCCAGCAGCCCAGGGACAGGGGTAATCGAGACCCAGTACTTC. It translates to CASSPGTGVIETQYF.

CDR3 coding DNA: TGTGCCAGCAGCCAATCCCCAGCCGACTCTGGGGCCAACGTCCTGACTTTC. Encoded protein: CASSQSPADSGANVLTF. The chain uses TRBV3-1 (or the pseudogene TRBV3-2) and TRBJ2-6; D not resolved. Trimming pared 2 bases from V and 0 bases from J, leaving 11 bases between. The CDR3 contains 17 residues. Germline-derived CDR1 and CDR2 are LGHDT and YNNKEL (reference sequence).

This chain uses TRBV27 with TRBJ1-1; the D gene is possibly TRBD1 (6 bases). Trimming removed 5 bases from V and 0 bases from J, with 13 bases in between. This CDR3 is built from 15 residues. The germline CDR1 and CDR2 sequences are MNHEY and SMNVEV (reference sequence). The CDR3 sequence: CASSRAGAVNTEAFF. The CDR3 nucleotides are TGTGCCAGCAGTAGGGCAGGGGCCGTGAACACTGAAGCTTTCTTT.

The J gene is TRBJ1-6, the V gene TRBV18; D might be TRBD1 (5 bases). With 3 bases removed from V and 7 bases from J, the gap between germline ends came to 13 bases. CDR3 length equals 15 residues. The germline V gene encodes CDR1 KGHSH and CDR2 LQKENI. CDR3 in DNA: TGTGCCAGCTCACCGCGGGGGATCATAAATTCACCCCTCCACTTT. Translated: CASSPRGIINSPLHF. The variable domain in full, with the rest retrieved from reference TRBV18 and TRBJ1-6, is NAGVMQNPRHLVRRRGQEARLRCSPMKGHSHVYWYRQLPEEGLKFMVYLQKENIIDESGMPKERFSAEFPKEGPSILRIQQVVRGDSAAYFCASSPRGIINSPLHFGNGTRLTVT.

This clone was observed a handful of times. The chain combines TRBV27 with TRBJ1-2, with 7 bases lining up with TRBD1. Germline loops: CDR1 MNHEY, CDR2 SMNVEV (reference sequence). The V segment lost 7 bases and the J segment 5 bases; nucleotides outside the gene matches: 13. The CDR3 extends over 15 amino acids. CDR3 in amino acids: CASTPGVDREYGYTF. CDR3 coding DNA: TGTGCCAGCACCCCGGGAGTTGACAGGGAATATGGCTACACCTTC.

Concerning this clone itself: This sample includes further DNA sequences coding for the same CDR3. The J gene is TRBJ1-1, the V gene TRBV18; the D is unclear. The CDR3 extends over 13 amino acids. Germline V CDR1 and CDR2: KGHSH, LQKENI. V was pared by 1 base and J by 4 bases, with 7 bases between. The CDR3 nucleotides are TGTGCCAGCTCACCACAGGGCGGCACTGAAGCTTTCTTT. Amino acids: CASSPQGGTEAFF.

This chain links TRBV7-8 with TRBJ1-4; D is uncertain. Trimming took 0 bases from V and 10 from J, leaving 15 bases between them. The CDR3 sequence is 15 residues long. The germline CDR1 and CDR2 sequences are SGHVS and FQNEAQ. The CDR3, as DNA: TGTGCCAGCAGCTTAGCGCAGAACGGATGGGGAAAACTGTTTTTT. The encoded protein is CASSLAQNGWGKLFF.

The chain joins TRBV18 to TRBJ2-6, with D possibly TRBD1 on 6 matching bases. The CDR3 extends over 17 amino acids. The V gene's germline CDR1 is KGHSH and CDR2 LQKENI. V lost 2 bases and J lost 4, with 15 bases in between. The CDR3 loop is CASSPKDSSAGANVLTF. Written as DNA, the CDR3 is TGTGCCAGCTCACCAAAGGACAGTTCGGCCGGGGCCAACGTCCTGACTTTC.

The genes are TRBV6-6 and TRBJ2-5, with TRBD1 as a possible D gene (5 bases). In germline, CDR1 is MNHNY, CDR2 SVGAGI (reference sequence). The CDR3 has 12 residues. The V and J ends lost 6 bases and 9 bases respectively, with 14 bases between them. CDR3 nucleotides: TGTGCCAGCAGCCAGGGAATATCGTCCCAGTACTTC. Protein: CASSQGISSQYF.

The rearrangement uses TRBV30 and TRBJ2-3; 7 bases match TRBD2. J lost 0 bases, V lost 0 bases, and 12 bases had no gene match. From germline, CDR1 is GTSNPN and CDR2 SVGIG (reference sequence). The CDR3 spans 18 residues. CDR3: CAWSVPSGVLVSTDTQYF. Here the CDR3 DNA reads TGTGCCTGGAGTGTACCGAGCGGGGTTTTAGTTAGCACAGATACGCAGTATTTT.

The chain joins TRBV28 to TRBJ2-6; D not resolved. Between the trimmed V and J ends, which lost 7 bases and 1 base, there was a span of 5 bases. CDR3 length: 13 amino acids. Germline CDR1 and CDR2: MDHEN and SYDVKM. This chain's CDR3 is CASTQSGANVLTF. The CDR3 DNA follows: TGTGCCAGCACACAATCTGGGGCCAACGTCCTGACTTTC.

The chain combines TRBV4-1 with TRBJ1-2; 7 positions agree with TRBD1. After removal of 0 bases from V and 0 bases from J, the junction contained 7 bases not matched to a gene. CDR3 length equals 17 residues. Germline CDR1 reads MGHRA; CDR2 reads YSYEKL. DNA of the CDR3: TGCGCCAGCAGCCAAGATCGTGTGACAGGGTCTAACTATGGCTACACCTTC. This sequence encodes CASSQDRVTGSNYGYTF.

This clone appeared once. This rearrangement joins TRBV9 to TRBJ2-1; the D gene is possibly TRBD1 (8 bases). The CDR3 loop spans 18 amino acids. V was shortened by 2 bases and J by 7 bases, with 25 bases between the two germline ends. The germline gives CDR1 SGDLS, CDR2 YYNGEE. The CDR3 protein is CASSVLPGGRTGLNEQFF. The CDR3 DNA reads TGTGCCAGCAGCGTCCTACCCGGGGGGAGGACAGGGTTGAATGAGCAGTTCTTC.

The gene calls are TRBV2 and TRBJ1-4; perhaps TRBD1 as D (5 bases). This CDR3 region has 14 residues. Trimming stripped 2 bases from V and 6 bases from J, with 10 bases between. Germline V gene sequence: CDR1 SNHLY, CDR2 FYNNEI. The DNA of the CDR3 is TGTGCCAGCAGTGAAAGGAGGGACGATGAAAAACTGTTTTTT. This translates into CASSERRDDEKLFF.

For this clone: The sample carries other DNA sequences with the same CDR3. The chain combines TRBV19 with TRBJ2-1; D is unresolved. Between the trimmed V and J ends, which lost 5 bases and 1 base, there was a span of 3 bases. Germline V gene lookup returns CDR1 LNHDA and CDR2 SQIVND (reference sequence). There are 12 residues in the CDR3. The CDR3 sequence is CASSPSYNEQFF. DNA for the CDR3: TGTGCCAGTAGTCCGTCCTACAATGAGCAGTTCTTC.

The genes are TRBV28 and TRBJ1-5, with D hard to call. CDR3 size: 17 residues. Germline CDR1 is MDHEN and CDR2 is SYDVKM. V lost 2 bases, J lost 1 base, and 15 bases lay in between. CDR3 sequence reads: CASSLSKAGRSNQPQHF. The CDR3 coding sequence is TGTGCCAGCAGTTTAAGTAAGGCAGGTCGAAGCAATCAGCCCCAGCATTTT.

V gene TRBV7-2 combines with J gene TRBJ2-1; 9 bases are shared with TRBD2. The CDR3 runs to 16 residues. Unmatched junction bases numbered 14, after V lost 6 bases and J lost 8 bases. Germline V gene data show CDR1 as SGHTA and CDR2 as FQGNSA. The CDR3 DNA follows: TGTGCCAGCAGTCATGGGCCCCTAGCGGGGACCGATGAGCAGTTCTTC. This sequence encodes CASSHGPLAGTDEQFF.

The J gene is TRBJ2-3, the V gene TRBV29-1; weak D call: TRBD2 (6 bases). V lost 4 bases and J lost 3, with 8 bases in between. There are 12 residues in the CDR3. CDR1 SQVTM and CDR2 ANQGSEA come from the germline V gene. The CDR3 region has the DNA TGCAGCGTTGTTCGGGGGACAGATACGCAGTATTTT. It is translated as CSVVRGTDTQYF.

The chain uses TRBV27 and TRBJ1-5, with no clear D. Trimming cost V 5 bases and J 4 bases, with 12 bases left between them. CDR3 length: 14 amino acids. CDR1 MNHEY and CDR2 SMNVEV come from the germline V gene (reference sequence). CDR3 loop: CASSLLDTNQPQHF. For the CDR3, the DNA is TGTGCCAGCAGTCTTCTAGATACTAATCAGCCCCAGCATTTT.

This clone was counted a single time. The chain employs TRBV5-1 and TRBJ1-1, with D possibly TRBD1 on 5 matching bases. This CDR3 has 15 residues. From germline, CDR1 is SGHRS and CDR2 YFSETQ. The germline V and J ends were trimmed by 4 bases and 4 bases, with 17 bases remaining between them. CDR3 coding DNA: TGCGCCAGCAGCGATTCACAGGCGGGGGGCACTGAAGCTTTCTTT. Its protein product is CASSDSQAGGTEAFF.

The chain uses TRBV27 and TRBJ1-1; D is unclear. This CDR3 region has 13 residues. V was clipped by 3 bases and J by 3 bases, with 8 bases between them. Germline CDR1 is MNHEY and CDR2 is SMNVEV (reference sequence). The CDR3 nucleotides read TGTGCCAGCAGTTTTCAGGTAGACACTGAAGCTTTCTTT. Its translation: CASSFQVDTEAFF.

CDR3 protein: CASSLVTTMNTEAFF. The CDR3 DNA reads as TGTGCCAGCAGCTTGGTTACAACAATGAACACTGAAGCTTTCTTT. The chain employs TRBV5-8 and TRBJ1-1; D is uncertain. With 0 bases removed from V and 0 bases from J, the gap between germline ends came to 9 bases. The CDR3 is 15 amino acids. Per the germline V gene, CDR1 is SGHTS and CDR2 is YDEGEE.

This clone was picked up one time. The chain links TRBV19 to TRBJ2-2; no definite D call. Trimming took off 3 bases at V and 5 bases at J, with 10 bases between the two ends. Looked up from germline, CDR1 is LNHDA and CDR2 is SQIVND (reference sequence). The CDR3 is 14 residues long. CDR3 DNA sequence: TGTGCCAGTAGTATGTTAGGTCGAACCGGGGAGCTGTTTTTT. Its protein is CASSMLGRTGELFF.

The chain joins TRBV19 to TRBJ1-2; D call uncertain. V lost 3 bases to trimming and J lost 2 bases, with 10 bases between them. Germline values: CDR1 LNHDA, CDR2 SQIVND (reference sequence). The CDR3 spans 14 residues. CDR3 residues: CASSISAENYGYTF. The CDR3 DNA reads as TGTGCCAGTAGTATTTCGGCAGAAAACTATGGCTACACCTTC.